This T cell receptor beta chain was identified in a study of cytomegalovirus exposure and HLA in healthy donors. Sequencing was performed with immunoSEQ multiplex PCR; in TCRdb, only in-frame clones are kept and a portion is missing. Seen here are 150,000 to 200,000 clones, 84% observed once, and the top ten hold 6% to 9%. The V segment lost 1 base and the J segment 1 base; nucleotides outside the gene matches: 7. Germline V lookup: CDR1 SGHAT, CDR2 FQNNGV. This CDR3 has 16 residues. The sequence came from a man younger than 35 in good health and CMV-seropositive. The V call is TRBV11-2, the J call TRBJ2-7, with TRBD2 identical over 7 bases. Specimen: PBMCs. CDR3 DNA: TGTGCCAGCAGCTTAGTTGTTAGCGGGCGGTCCTACGAGCAGTACTTC. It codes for CASSLVVSGRSYEQYF. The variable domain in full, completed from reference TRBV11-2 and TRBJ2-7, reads EAGVAQSPRYKIIEKRQSVAFWCNPISGHATLYWYQQILGQGPKLLIQFQNNGVVDDSQLPKDRFSAERLKGVDSTLKIQPAKLEDSAVYLCASSLVVSGRSYEQYFGPGTRLTVT.